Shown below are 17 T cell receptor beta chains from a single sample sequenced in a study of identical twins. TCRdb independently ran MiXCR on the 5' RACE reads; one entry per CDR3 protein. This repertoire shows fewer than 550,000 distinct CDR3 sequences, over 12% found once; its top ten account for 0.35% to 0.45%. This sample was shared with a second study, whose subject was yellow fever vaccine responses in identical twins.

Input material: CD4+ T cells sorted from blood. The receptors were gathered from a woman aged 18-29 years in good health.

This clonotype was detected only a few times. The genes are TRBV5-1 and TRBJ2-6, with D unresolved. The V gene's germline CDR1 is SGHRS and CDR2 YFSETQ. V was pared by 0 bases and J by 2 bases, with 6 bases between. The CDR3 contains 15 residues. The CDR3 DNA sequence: TGCGCCAGCAGCTTGGGAAGTACTGGGGCCAACGTCCTGACTTTC. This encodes CASSLGSTGANVLTF. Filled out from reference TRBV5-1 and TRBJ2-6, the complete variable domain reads KAGVTQTPRYLIKTRGQQVTLSCSPISGHRSVSWYQQTPGQGLQFLFEYFSETQRNKGNFPGRFSGRQFSNSRSEMNVSTLELGDSALYLCASSLGSTGANVLTFGAGSRLTVL.

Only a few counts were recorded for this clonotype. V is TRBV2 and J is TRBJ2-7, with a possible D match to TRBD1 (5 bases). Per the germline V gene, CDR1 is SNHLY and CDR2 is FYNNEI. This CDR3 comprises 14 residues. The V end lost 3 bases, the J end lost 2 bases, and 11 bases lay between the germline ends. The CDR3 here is CASSDPGITYEQYF. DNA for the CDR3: TGTGCCAGCAGTGATCCAGGGATCACCTACGAGCAGTACTTC. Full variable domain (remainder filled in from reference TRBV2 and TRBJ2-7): EPEVTQTPSHQVTQMGQEVILRCVPISNHLYFYWYRQILGQKVEFLVSFYNNEISEKSEIFDDQFSVERPDGSNFTLKIRSTKLEDSAMYFCASSDPGITYEQYFGPGTRLTVT.

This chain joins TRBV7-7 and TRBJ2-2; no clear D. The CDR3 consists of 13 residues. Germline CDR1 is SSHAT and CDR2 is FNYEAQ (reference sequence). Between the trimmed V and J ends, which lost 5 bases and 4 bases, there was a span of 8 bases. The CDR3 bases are TGTGCCAGCAGCCCCCGTTTCACCGGGGAGCTGTTTTTT. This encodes CASSPRFTGELFF.

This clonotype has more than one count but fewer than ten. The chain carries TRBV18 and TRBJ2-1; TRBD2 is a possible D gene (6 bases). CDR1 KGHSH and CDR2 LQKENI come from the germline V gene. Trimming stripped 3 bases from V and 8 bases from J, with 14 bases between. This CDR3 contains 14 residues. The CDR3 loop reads CASSPLGGNDEQFF. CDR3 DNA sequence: TGTGCCAGCTCACCCCTCGGGGGTAACGATGAGCAGTTCTTC.

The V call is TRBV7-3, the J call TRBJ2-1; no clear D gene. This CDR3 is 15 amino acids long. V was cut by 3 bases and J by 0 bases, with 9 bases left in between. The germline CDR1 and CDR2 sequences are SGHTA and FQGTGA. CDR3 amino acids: CASSFGGNSYNEQFF. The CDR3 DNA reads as TGTGCCAGCAGCTTTGGCGGTAACTCCTACAATGAGCAGTTCTTC.

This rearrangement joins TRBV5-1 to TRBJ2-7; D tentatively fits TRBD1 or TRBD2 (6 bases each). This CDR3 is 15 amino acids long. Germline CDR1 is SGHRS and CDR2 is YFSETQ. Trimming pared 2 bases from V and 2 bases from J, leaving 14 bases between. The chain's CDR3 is CASSFSWGATYEQYF. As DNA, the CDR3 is TGCGCCAGCAGCTTTTCTTGGGGGGCAACCTACGAGCAGTACTTC.

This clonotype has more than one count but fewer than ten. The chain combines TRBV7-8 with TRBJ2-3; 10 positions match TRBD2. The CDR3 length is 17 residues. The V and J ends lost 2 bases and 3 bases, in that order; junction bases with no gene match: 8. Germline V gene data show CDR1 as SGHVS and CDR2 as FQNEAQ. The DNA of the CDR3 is TGTGCCAGCAGCTTACGGGCTAGCGGGGGTTTGACAGATACGCAGTATTTT. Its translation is CASSLRASGGLTDTQYF.

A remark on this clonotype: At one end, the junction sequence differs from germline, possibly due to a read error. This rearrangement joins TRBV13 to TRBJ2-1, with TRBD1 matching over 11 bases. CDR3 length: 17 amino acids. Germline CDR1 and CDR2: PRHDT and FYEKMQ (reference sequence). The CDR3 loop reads CARSPNEGQGASNEQFF. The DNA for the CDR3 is TGTGCCCGCAGCCCCAACGAAGGACAGGGGGCGTCGAATGAGCAGTTCTTC.

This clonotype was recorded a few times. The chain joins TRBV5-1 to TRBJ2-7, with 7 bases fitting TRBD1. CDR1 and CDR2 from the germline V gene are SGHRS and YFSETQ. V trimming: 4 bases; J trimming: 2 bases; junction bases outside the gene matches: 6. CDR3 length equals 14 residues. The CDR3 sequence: CASSEGQSTYEQYF. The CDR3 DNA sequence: TGCGCCAGCAGCGAGGGACAGAGTACCTACGAGCAGTACTTC.

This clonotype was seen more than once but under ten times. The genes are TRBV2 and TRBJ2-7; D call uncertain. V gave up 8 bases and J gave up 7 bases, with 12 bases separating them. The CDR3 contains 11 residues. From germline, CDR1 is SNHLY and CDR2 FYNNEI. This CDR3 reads CASGTVGEQYF. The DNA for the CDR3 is TGTGCCAGCGGTACGGTCGGGGAGCAGTACTTC. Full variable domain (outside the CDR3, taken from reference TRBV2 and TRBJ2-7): EPEVTQTPSHQVTQMGQEVILRCVPISNHLYFYWYRQILGQKVEFLVSFYNNEISEKSEIFDDQFSVERPDGSNFTLKIRSTKLEDSAMYFCASGTVGEQYFGPGTRLTVT.

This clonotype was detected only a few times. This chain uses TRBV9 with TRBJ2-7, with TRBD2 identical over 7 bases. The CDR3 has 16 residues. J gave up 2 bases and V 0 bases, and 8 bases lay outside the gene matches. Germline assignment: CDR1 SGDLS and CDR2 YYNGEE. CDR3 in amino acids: CASSVDDGRSAYEQYF. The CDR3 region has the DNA TGTGCCAGCAGCGTAGATGACGGGAGGTCGGCCTACGAGCAGTACTTC.

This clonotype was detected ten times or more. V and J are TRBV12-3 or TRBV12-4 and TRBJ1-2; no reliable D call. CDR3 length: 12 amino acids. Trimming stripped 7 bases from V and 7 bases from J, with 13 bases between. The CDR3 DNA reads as TGTGCCAGCACCCAGGATGGTACTGGCTACACCTTC. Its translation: CASTQDGTGYTF.

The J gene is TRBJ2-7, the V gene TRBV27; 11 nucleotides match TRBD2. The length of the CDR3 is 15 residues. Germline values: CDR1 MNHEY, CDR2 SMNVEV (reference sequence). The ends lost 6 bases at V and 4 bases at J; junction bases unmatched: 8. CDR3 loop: CASRIGTSGTYEQYF. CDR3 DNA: TGTGCCAGCAGGATCGGGACTAGCGGTACTTACGAGCAGTACTTC.

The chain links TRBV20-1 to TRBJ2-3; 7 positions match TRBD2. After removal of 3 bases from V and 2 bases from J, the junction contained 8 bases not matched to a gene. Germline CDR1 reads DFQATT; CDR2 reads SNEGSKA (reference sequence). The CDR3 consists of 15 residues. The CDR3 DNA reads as TGCAGTGCTAGCTTCGCGGGGGAAAACACAGATACGCAGTATTTT. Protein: CSASFAGENTDTQYF.

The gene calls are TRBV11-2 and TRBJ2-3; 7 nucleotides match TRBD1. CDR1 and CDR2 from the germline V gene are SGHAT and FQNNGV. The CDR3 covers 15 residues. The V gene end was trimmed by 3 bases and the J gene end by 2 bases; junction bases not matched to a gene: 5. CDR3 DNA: TGTGCCAGCAGCTTGCACGGACAGGTCACAGATACGCAGTATTTT. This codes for CASSLHGQVTDTQYF.

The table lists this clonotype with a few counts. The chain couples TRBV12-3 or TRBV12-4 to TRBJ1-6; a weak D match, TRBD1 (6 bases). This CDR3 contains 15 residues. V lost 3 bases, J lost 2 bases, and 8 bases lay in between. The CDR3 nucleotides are TGTGCCAGCAGTTTGGGGGCAGCCTATAATTCACCCCTCCACTTT. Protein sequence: CASSLGAAYNSPLHF.

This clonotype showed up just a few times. The CDR3 nucleotides are TGTGCCAGCAGCCCCCCGGACAGGTACTACGAGCAGTACGTC. It yields the protein CASSPPDRYYEQYV. The V and J genes are TRBV11-2 and TRBJ2-7; 7 nucleotides agree with TRBD1. This CDR3 contains 14 residues. CDR1 is SGHAT and CDR2 is FQNNGV in the germline V gene. V lost 5 bases to trimming and J lost 3 bases; unmatched junction nucleotides: 7.